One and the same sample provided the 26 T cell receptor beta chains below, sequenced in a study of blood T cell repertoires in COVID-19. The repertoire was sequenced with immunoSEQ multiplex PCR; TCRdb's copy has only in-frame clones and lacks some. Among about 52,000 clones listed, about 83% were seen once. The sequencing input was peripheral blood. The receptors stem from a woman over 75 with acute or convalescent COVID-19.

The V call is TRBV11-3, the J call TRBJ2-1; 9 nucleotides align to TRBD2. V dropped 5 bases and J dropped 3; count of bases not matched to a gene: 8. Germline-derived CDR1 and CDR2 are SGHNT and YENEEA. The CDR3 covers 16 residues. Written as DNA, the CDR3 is TGTGCCAGCAGCGCGCTAGCGGGGAGCTACTACAATGAGCAGTTCTTC. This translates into CASSALAGSYYNEQFF.

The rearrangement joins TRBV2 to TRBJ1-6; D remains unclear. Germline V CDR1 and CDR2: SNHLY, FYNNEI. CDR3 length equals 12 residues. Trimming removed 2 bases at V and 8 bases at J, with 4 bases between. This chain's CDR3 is CASSETDSPLHF. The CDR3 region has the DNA TGTGCCAGCAGTGAAACGGATTCACCCCTCCACTTT.

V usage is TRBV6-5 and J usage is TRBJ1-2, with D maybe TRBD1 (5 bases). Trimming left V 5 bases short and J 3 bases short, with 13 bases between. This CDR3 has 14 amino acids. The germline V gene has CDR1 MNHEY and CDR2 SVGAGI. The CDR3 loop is CASSPGAGYYGYTF. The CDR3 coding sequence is TGTGCCAGCAGTCCGGGTGCAGGGTACTATGGCTACACCTTC.

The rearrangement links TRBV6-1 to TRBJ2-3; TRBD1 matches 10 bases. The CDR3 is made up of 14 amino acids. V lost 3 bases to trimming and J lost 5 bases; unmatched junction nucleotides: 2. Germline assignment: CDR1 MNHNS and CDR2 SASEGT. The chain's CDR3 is CASSEGTGEDTQYF. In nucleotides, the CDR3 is TGTGCCAGCAGTGAGGGGACAGGGGAAGATACGCAGTATTTT.

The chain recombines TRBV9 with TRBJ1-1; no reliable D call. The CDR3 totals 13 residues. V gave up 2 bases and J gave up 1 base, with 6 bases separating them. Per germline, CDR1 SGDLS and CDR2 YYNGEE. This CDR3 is CASSVSRNTEAFF. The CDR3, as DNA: TGTGCCAGCAGCGTTTCCAGGAACACTGAAGCTTTCTTT.

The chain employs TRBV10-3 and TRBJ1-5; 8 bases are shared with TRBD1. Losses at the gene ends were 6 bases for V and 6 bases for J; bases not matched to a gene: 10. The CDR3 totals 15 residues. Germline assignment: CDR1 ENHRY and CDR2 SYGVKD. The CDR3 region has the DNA TGTGCCATCAGCAAGGGACAGGAGGGAAGTCAGCCCCAGCATTTT. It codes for CAISKGQEGSQPQHF.

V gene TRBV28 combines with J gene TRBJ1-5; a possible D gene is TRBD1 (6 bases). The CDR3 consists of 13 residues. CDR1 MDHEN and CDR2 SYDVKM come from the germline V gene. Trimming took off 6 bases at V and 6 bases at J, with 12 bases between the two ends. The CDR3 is CASRNTGSQPQHF. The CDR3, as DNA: TGTGCCAGCAGAAACACAGGGAGTCAGCCCCAGCATTTT.

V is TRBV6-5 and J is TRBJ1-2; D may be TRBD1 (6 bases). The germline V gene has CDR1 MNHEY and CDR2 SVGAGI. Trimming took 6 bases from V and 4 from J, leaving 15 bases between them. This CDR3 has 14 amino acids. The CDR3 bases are TGTGCCAGCAGATATGGACAGTCACGCTATGGCTACACCTTC. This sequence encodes CASRYGQSRYGYTF.

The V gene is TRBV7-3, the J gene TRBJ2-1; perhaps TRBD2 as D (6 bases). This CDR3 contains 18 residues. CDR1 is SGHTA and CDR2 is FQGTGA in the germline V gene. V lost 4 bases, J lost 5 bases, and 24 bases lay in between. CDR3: CASSSTPRASAIDNEQFF. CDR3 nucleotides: TGTGCCAGCAGCTCCACCCCTCGGGCTAGCGCTATCGACAATGAGCAGTTCTTC.

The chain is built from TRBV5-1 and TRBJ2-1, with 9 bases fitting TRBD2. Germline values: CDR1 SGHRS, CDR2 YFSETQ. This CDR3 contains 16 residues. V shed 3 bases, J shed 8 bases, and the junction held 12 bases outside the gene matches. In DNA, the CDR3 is TGCGCCAGCAGCTCCCGGCGTGTAGGCGGGAGGGATGAGCAGTTCTTC. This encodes CASSSRRVGGRDEQFF.

The CDR3 protein is CASSLNTLDYGYTF. The CDR3 DNA reads as TGTGCCAGCAGCTTGAATACTCTGGACTATGGCTACACCTTC. The chain recombines TRBV5-4 with TRBJ1-2; D remains unclear. V was pared by 1 base and J by 3 bases, with 10 bases between. The V gene's germline CDR1 is SGHNT and CDR2 YYREEE (reference sequence). The CDR3 has 14 residues.

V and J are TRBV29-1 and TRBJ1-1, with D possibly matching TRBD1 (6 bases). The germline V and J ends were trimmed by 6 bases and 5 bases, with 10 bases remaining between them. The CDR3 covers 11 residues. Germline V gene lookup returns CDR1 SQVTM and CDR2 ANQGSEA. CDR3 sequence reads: CSVEGGTEAFF. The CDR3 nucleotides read TGCAGCGTCGAGGGGGGGACTGAAGCTTTCTTT.

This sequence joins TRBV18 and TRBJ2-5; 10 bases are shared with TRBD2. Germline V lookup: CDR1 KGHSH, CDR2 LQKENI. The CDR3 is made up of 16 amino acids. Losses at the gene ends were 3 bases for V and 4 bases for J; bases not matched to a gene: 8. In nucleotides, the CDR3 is TGTGCCAGCTCACCTATTGGTAGCGGGAGGTTAGAGACCCAGTACTTC. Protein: CASSPIGSGRLETQYF. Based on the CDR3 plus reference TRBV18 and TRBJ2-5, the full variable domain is NAGVMQNPRHLVRRRGQEARLRCSPMKGHSHVYWYRQLPEEGLKFMVYLQKENIIDESGMPKERFSAEFPKEGPSILRIQQVVRGDSAAYFCASSPIGSGRLETQYFGPGTRLLVL.

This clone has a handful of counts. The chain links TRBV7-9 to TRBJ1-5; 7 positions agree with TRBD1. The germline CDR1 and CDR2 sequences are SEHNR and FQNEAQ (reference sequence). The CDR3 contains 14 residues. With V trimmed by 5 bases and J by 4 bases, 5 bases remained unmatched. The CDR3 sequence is CASSPMTGNQPQHF. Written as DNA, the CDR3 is TGTGCCAGCAGCCCCATGACAGGGAATCAGCCCCAGCATTTT.

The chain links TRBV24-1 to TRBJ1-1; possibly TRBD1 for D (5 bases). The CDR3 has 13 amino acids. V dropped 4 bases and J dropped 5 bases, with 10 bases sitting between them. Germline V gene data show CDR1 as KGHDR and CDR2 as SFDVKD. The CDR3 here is CATSDSRGTEAFF. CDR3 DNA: TGTGCCACCAGTGACTCTCGGGGGACTGAAGCTTTCTTT.

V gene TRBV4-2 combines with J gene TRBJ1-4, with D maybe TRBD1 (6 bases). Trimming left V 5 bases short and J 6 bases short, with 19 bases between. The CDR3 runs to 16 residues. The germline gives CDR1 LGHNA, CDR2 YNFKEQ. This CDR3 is CASSGILQGMDEKLFF. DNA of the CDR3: TGTGCCAGCAGCGGCATCCTACAGGGCATGGATGAAAAACTGTTTTTT.

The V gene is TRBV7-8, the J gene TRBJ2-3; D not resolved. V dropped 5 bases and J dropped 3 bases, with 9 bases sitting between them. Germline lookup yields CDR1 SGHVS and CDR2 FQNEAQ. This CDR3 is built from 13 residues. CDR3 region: CASSPPVTDTQYF. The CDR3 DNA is TGTGCCAGCAGCCCCCCAGTGACAGATACGCAGTATTTT.

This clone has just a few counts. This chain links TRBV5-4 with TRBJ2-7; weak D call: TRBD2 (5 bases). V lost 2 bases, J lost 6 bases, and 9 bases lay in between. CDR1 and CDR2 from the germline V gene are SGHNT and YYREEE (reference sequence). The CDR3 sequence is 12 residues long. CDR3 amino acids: CASSFTEGEQYF. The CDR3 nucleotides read TGTGCCAGCAGCTTTACCGAGGGCGAGCAGTACTTC.

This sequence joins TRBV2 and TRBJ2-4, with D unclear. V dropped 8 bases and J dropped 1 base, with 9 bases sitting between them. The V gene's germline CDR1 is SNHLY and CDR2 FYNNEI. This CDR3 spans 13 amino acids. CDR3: CASSFEAKNIQYF. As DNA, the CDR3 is TGTGCCAGCTCTTTCGAGGCCAAAAACATTCAGTACTTC.

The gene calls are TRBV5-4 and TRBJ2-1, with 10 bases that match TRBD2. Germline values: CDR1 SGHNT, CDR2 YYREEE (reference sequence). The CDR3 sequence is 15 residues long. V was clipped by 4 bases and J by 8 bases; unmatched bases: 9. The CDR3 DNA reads TGTGCCAGCAGCGGCGGACTAGCGGTCCGTGATGAGCAGTTCTTC. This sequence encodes CASSGGLAVRDEQFF.

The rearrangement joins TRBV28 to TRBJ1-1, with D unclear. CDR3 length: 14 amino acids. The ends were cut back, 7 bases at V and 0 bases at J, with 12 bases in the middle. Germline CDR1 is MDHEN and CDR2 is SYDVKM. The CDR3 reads CASNVNGMNTEAFF. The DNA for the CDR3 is TGTGCCAGCAACGTTAACGGGATGAACACTGAAGCTTTCTTT.

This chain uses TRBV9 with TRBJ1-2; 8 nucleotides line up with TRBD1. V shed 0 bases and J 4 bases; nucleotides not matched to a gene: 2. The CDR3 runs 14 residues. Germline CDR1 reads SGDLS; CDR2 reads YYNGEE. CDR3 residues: CASSVDGQGYGYTF. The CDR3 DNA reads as TGTGCCAGCAGCGTAGATGGACAGGGCTATGGCTACACCTTC.

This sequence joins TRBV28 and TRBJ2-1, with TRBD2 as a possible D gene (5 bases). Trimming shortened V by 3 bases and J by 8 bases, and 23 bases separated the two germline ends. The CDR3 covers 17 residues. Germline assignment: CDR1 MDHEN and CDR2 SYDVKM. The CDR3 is CASSFLLAASRSYEQFF. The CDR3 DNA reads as TGTGCCAGCAGTTTTTTATTGGCGGCTAGCAGGTCCTATGAGCAGTTCTTC.

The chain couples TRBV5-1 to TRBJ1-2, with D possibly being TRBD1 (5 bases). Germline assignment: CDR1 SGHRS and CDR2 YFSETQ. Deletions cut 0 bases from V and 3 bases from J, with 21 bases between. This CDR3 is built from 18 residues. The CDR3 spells CASSLGRDGTLIDYGYTF. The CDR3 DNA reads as TGCGCCAGCAGCTTGGGCAGGGATGGTACTTTGATTGACTATGGCTACACCTTC.

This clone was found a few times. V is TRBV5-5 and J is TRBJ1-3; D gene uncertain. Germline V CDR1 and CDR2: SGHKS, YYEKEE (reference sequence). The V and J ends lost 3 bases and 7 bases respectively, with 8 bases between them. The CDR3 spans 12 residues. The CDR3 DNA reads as TGTGCCAGCAGCTCTCCTAGGAACACCATATATTTT. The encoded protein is CASSSPRNTIYF.

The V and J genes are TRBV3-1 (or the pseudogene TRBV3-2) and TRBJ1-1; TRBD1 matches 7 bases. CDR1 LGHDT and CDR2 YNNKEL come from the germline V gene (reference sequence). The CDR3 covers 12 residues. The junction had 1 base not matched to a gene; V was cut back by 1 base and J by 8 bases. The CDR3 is CASSQVDREAFF. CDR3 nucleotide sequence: TGTGCCAGCAGCCAAGTGGACAGGGAAGCTTTCTTT.